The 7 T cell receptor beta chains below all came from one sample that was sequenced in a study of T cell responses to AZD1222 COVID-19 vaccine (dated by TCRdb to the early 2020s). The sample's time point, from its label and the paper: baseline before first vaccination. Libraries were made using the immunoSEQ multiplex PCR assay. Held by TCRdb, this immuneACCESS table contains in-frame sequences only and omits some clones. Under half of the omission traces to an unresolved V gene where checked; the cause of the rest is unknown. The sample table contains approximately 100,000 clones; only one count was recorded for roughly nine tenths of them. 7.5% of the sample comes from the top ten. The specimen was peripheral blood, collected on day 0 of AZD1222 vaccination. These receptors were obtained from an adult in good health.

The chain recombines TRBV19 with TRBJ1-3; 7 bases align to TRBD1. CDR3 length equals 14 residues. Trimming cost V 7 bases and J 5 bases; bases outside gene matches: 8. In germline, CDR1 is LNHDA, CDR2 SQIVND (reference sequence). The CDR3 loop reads CASTIPGQRNTIYF. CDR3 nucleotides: TGTGCCAGTACAATTCCGGGACAGCGAAACACCATATATTTT.

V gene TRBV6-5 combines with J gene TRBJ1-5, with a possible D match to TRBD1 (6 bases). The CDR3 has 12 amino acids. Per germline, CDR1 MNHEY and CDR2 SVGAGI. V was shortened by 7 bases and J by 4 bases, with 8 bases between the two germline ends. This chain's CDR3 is CASKDSNQPQHF. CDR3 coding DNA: TGTGCCAGCAAGGACAGTAATCAGCCCCAGCATTTT.

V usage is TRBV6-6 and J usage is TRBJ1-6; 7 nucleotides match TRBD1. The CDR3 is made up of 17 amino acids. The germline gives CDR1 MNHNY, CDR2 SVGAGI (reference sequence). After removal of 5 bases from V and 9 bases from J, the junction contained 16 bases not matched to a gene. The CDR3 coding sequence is TGTGCCAGCAGTCGACAGGGAGAGTGGACTGGGGGTTCACCCCTCCACTTT. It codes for CASSRQGEWTGGSPLHF.

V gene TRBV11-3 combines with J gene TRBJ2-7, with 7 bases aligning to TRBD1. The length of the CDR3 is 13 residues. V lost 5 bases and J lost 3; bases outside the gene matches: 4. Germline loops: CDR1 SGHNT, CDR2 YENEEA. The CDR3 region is CASSEDRDYEQYF. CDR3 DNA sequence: TGTGCCAGCAGCGAAGACAGGGACTACGAGCAGTACTTC.

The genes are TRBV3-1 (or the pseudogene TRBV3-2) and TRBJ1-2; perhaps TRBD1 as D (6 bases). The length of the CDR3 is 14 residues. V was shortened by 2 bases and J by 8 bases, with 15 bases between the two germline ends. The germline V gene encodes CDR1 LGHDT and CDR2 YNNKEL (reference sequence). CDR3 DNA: TGTGCCAGCAGCCAACGACAGGACTCAGGGGGCTACACCTTC. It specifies CASSQRQDSGGYTF.

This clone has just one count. CDR3 sequence reads: CATSRGDTQYF. Written as DNA, the CDR3 is TGTGCCACCAGCAGAGGAGATACGCAGTATTTT. This chain joins TRBV15 and TRBJ2-3; D is uncertain. Germline loops: CDR1 LNHNV, CDR2 YYDKDF (reference sequence). This CDR3 region has 11 residues. Trimming stripped 1 base from V and 5 bases from J, with 1 base between.

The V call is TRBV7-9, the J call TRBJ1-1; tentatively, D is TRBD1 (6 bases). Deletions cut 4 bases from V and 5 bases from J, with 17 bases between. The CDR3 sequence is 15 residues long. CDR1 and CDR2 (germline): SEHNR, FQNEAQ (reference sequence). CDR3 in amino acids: CASSSPTGRGTEAFF. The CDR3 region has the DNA TGTGCCAGCAGCTCCCCCACAGGCAGGGGAACTGAAGCTTTCTTT.